This T cell receptor (beta chain) was found in a study of Graves' ophthalmopathy and Graves' hyperthyroidism. For the study at large: At the time of initial diagnosis and before any treatment, peripheral blood was collected. Study-wide findings and caveats: The model flagged ophthalmopathy progression at roughly 70% sensitivity and 72% to 80% specificity.

Pregnancy or lactation, uncontrolled infections and other autoimmune diseases were grounds for excluding patients. RNA served as the template for amplifying TCR beta CDR3 regions. HTBI-primed RT-PCR formed the first round, and a multiplex PCR formed the second. One entry per CDR3 protein, called by TCRdb with MiXCR from the multiplex PCR reads. The table includes about 370,000 distinct CDR3 sequences, approximately 18% detected once. This clonotype was detected many times. Antigen: not known. With 7 bases clipped from V and 5 bases from J, the junction kept 11 bases outside the gene matches. CDR1 and CDR2 (germline): MDHEN, SYDVKM. This CDR3 has 14 amino acids.

The receptor's source is an adult woman with stable Graves' hyperthyroidism. Sequenced: peripheral blood. The V and J genes are TRBV28 and TRBJ2-7, with TRBD2 identical over 7 bases. The CDR3 protein is CASNTPGGWDEQYF. In DNA form, the CDR3 reads TGTGCCAGCAATACCCCCGGGGGGTGGGACGAGCAGTACTTC.